The clone carrying this TCR beta chain was found a few times. Its antigen is still unknown. A junction end diverges from the germline sequence, so it may reflect a read error. These data are taken from a study of CD4+ T cells in melanoma. Study-wide findings and caveats: A reported correlation linked neoantigen-specific CD4+ T cells to CD8+, macrophage and B cell function. Diverse differentiation states were reported for melanoma neoantigen-specific CD4+ T cells.

Per germline, CDR1 LNHDA and CDR2 SQIVND (reference sequence). The CDR3 extends over 16 amino acids. Assay used: immunoSEQ multiplex PCR; TCRdb lists only in-frame clones, some missing. The data hold over 15,000 clones, with approximately 76% observed a single time. This chain connects TRBV19 to TRBJ1-5; no reliable D call. The TCR sequence derives from a human donor with melanoma. Sequences were obtained from cells from a culture (not recorded whether cultured in vitro). This CDR3 is CASSIERPLRNQPQHF. CDR3 bases: TGTGCCAGTAGCATAGAGCGACCGCTGCGAAATCAGCCCCAGCATTTT.